The entry that follows covers one T cell receptor (beta chain) sequence. Authors' methods: Amplification from reference gene primers served as the basis for estimated nucleated cell counts. The table came from immunoSEQ multiplex PCR; TCRdb's copy has only in-frame clones and leaves some out. V and J calls plus clone size are reproduced from that table; the DNA served to infer D and trimming. The table lists some 170,000 clones, about 80% of them singletons. This sample stems from a study of blood T cell repertoires in COVID-19. Background on the study: Acute and convalescent COVID-19 samples came from the United States, Italy and Spain.

The CDR3 runs 14 residues. Germline lookup yields CDR1 SQVTM and CDR2 ANQGSEA. Trimming stripped 6 bases from V and 3 bases from J, with 14 bases between. The sequencing sample was made of peripheral blood. This chain connects TRBV29-1 to TRBJ2-2; possible D gene TRBD1, 6 bases. The source is a woman aged 70 to 79 with acute or convalescent COVID-19. This chain's CDR3 is CSVGAALDTGELFF. CDR3 coding DNA: TGCAGCGTGGGGGCAGCACTTGACACCGGGGAGCTGTTTTTT.